The TCR beta chain under discussion was sequenced for a study of blood T cell repertoires in COVID-19. Study context: Samples taken during acute and convalescent COVID-19 were collected in the United States, Italy and Spain.

Original data processing: Amplified reference gene primers provided the basis for estimating nucleated cell counts. Using immunoSEQ multiplex PCR, the repertoire was profiled, and TCRdb retains in-frame clones only, with some absent. V, J and clone size are taken as reported in that table, and D and trimming were inferred from the DNA itself. This sample has 150,000 to 200,000 clones, with about 86% found just once. This CDR3 has 13 residues. Germline trimming cut 7 bases from V and 6 bases from J; bases unmatched to any gene: 7. Per germline, CDR1 SNHLY and CDR2 FYNNEI. This sequence was found in a man aged 18 to 29 with acute or convalescent COVID-19. Material for sequencing was peripheral blood. This chain links TRBV2 with TRBJ2-3; 7 bases align to TRBD1. The CDR3 protein is CASKDRVGDTQYF. CDR3 nucleotides: TGTGCCAGCAAAGACAGGGTCGGGGATACGCAGTATTTT. Based on the CDR3 plus reference TRBV2 and TRBJ2-3, the full variable domain is EPEVTQTPSHQVTQMGQEVILRCVPISNHLYFYWYRQILGQKVEFLVSFYNNEISEKSEIFDDQFSVERPDGSNFTLKIRSTKLEDSAMYFCASKDRVGDTQYFGPGTRLTVL.